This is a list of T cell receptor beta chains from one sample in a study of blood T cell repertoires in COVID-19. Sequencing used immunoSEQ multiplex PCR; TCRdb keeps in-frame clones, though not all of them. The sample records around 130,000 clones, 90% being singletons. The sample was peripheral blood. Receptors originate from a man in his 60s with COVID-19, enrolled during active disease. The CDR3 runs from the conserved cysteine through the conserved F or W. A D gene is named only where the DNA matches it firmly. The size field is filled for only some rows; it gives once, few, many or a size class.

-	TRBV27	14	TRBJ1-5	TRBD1	TGTGCCAGCAGTTCCACCGACAGGGCCCAGCCCCAGCATTTT	CASSSTDRAQPQHF
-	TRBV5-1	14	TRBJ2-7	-	TGCGCCAGCAGTCACGACATAAACTCCTACGAGCAGTACTTC	CASSHDINSYEQYF
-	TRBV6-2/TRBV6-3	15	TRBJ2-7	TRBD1	TGTGCCAGCAGCTTCTCGGGACAGGGACTCTACGAGCAGTACTTC	CASSFSGQGLYEQYF
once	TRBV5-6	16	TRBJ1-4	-	TGTGCCAGCAGCGATTGGACTGACGCAACTAATGAAAAACTGTTTTTT	CASSDWTDATNEKLFF
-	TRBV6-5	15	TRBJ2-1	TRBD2	TGTGCCAGCAGCCCCGAGCGGGAGTCCTACAATGAGCAGTTCTTC	CASSPERESYNEQFF
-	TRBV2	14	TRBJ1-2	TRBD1	TGTGCCAGCAGGACAGGGGAGGCTAACTATGGCTACACCTTC	CASRTGEANYGYTF
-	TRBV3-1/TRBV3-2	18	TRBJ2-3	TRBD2	TGTGCCAGCAGCTCCGAGTGGGGGACTAGCGGACGCACAGATACGCAGTATTTT	CASSSEWGTSGRTDTQYF
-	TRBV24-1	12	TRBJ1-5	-	TGTGCCACCAGTGATCCGGGTAGGCCCCAGCATTTT	CATSDPGRPQHF
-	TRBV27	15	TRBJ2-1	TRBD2	TGTGCCAGCAGTGGAATAGCGGGAACCGACAATGAGCAGTTCTTC	CASSGIAGTDNEQFF
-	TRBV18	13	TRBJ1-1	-	TGTGCCATCCAACAGGATCGCGACACTGAAGCTTTCTTT	CAIQQDRDTEAFF
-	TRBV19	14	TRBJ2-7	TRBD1	TGTGCCAGTAGTCCGGGACAGGAGTTTTACGAGCAGTACTTC	CASSPGQEFYEQYF
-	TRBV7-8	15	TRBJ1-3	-	TGTGCCAGCAGCTTAGGGCTCAGCTCTGGAAACACCATATATTTT	CASSLGLSSGNTIYF
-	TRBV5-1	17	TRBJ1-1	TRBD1	TGCGCCAGCAGCTTGGCCCCGGACAGGAGACAGAACACTGAAGCTTTCTTT	CASSLAPDRRQNTEAFF
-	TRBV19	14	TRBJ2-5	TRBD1	TGTGCCAGTAGTATCTTGGACAGGGAAGAGACCCAGTACTTC	CASSILDREETQYF
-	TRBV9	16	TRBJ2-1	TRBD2	TGTGCCAGCAGCACCTTTGGCGGGAGGGCCGTCAATGAGCAGTTCTTC	CASSTFGGRAVNEQFF
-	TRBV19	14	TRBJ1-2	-	TGTGCCAGTAGTATGGGACCCGGGGGCTATGGCTACACCTTC	CASSMGPGGYGYTF
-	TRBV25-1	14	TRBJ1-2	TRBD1	TGTGCCAGCAGTGGGGGGACAGGAGTTTATGGCTACACCTTC	CASSGGTGVYGYTF
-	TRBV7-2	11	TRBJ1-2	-	TGTGCCAGCAGCCAGAACTATGGCTACACCTTC	CASSQNYGYTF
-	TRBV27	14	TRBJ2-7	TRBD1	TGTGCCAGCAGTTCCCGACAGGGGGCGTACGAGCAGTACTTC	CASSSRQGAYEQYF
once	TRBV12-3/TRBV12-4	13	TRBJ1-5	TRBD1	TGTGCCAGCTCAGGGGGTAGCAATCAGCCCCAGCATTTT	CASSGGSNQPQHF
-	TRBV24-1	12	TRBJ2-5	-	TGTGCCACCAGTGACCAGGGGGAGACCCAGTACTTC	CATSDQGETQYF
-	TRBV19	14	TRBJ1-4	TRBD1	TGTGCCAGTAGTTTGACAGGGCAGCATGAAAAACTGTTTTTT	CASSLTGQHEKLFF
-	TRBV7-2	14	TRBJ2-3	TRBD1	TGTGCCAGCAGCGCGTCAGGGGGCGCAGATACGCAGTATTTT	CASSASGGADTQYF
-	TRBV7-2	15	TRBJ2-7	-	TGTGCCAGCAGCCCAAGGGCGGGGATCTCCTACGAGCAGTACTTC	CASSPRAGISYEQYF
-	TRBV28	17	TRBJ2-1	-	TGTGCCAGCATGTTGGGGGGTCAAGTGGTTCCATACAATGAGCAGTTCTTC	CASMLGGQVVPYNEQFF
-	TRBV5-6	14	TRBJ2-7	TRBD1	TGTGCCAGCAGCCTAGGACAGGGGGGCTACGAGCAGTACTTC	CASSLGQGGYEQYF
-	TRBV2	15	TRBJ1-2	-	TGTGCCAGCAGTGAATTGGTCTCCACGGTCTATGGCTACACCTTC	CASSELVSTVYGYTF
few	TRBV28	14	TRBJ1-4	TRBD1	TGTGCCAGCAACCCCAGGGGGCGCGGTGAAAAACTGTTTTTT	CASNPRGRGEKLFF
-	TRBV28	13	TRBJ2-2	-	TGTGCCAGCAGGAATAGCGGCACCGGGGAGCTGTTTTTT	CASRNSGTGELFF
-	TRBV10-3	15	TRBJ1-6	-	TGTGCCATCAGTGAGGGGGGGGACCATAATTCACCCCTCCACTTT	CAISEGGDHNSPLHF
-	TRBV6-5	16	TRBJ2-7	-	TGTGCCAGCAGTTACTCGAGGGGGAGTAAGATAAACGAGCAGTACTTC	CASSYSRGSKINEQYF
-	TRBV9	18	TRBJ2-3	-	TGTGCCAGCAGCGTAGGTAGCGGCCCCCCTCCTGGCACAGATACGCAGTATTTT	CASSVGSGPPPGTDTQYF
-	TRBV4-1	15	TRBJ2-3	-	TGCGCCAGCACCTCCGAGGGGGTCCGGTCAGATACGCAGTATTTT	CASTSEGVRSDTQYF